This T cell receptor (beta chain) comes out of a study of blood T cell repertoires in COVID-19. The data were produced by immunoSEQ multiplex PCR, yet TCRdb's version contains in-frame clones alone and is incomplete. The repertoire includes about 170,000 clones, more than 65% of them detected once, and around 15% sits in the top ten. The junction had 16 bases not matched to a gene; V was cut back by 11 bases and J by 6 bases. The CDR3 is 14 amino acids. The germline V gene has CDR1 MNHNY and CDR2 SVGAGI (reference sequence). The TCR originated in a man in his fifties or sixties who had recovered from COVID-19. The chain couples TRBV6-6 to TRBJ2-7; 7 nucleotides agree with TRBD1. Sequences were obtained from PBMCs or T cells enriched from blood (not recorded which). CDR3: CAASNGGQTSEQYF. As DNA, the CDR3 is TGTGCCGCCAGCAATGGGGGACAGACTTCCGAGCAGTACTTC.